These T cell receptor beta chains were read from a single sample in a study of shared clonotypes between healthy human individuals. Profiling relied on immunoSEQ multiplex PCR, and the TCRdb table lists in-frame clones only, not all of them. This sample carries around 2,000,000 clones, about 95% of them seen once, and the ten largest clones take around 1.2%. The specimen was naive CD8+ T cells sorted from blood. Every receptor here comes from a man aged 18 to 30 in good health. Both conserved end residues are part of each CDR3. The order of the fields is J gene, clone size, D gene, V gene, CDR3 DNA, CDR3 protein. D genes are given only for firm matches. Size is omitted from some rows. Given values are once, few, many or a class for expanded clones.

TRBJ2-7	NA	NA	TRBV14	TGTGCCAGCAGCCAAGATTCAGGGGCTTACTACGAGCAGTACTTC	CASSQDSGAYYEQYF
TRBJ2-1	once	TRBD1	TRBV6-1	TGTGCCAGCAGCTCCGGGACAGGGTCCCACAATGAGCAGTTCTTC	CASSSGTGSHNEQFF
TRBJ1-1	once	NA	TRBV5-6	TGTGCCAGCAGCCCAGAGGGGGGGAACACTGAAGCTTTCTTT	CASSPEGGNTEAFF
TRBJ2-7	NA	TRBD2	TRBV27	TGTGCCAGCAGTTTTGGGGCGGGGGAAACGGGCTACGAGCAGTACTTC	CASSFGAGETGYEQYF
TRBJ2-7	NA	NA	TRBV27	TGTGCCAGCAGTGGTTTATCCTACGAGCAGTACTTC	CASSGLSYEQYF
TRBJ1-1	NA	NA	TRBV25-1	TGTGCCAGCAGTGAAACAGGGAGCAACACTGAAGCTTTCTTT	CASSETGSNTEAFF
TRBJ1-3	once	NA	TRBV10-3	TGTGCCATCAGTGGCCGACCGGGACAAGCGGTCGAGGACACCATATATTTT	CAISGRPGQAVEDTIYF
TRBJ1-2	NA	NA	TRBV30	TGTGCCTGGAGTAGCGGTCGCATCTTGGGCTACACCTTC	CAWSSGRILGYTF
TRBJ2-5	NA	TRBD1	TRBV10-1	TGCGCCAGCATGAGCCCGGGACAGGGAGGAGAGACCCAGTACTTC	CASMSPGQGGETQYF
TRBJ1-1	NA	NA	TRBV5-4	TGTGCCAGCAGCTTGTCCGGTGGCACTGAAGCTTTCTTT	CASSLSGGTEAFF
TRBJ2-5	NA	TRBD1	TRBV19	TGTGCCAGTAGTTCAGACGAACAGGGGGCTGAAGGAGAGACCCAGTACTTC	CASSSDEQGAEGETQYF
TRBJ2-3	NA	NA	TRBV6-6	TGTGCCAGCAGCCCTCTGAGCGGGCGCCCAGATACGCAGTATTTT	CASSPLSGRPDTQYF
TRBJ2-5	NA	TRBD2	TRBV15	TGTGCCACCAGCATGGGACTAGCGGGGGGCGGGGAAGAGACCCAGTACTTC	CATSMGLAGGGEETQYF
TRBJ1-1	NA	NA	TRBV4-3	TGCGCCAGCAGCCAAGAAGGGTACCTTGACACTGAAGCTTTCTTT	CASSQEGYLDTEAFF
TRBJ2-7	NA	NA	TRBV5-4	TGTGCCAGCAGCTTTTGGGGGAACTACGAGCAGTACTTC	CASSFWGNYEQYF
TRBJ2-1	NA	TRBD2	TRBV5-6	TGTGCCAGCAGCCTGGGACTAGAATTGTACAATGAGCAGTTCTTC	CASSLGLELYNEQFF
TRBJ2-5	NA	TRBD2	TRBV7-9	TGTGCCAGCAGCTTAAGACTAGCGGACAAAGAGACCCAGTACTTC	CASSLRLADKETQYF
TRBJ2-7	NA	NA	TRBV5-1	TGCGCCAGCAGGGCCGGGACAACCTACGAGCAGTACTTC	CASRAGTTYEQYF
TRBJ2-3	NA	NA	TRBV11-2	TGTGCCAGCAGCCACAGCATCAGGGACGGCACAGATACGCAGTATTTT	CASSHSIRDGTDTQYF
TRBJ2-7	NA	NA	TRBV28	TGTGCCAGCAGCTGGGACACAGCCTACGAGCAGTACTTC	CASSWDTAYEQYF
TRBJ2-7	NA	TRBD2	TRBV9	TGTGCCAGCAGCGAGGGACTAGCGGGAGCGGGTGAGCAGTACTTC	CASSEGLAGAGEQYF
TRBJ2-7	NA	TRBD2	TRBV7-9	TGTGCCAGCGAATGGGGAGGGGAGGACGAGCAGTACTTC	CASEWGGEDEQYF
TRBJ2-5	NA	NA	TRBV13	TGTGCCAGCAGCTTAGGCGGCTGGGGGGAGACCCAGTACTTC	CASSLGGWGETQYF
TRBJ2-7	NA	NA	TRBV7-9	TGTGCCAGCACCCAGGACGGGTGGGTCTACGAGCAGTACTTC	CASTQDGWVYEQYF
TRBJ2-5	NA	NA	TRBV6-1	TGTGCCAGCAGTGAAGCGGGTGGAGGCAGGGAACGTCTACTGGAGACCCAGTACTTC	CASSEAGGGRERLLETQYF
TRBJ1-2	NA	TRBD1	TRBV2	TGTGCCAGTACAGGGGAAGACTATGGCTACACCTTC	CASTGEDYGYTF
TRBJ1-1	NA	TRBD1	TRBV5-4	TGTGCCAGCAGCTTTGGGACAGGGGTTGAAGCTTTCTTT	CASSFGTGVEAFF
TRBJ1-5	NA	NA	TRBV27	TGTGCCAGCAGTTTAGGGCGCGGGACGGGAAATCAGCCCCAGCATTTT	CASSLGRGTGNQPQHF
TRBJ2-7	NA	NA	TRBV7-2	TGTGCCAGCAGCTTAGAATGGGACTCCTACGAGCAGTACTTC	CASSLEWDSYEQYF
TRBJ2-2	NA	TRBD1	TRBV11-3	TGTGCCAGCAGCCCGGACAGGGCTGGGACCGGGGAGCTGTTTTTT	CASSPDRAGTGELFF
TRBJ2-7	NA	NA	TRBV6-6	TGTGCCAGCAGTTTGCTAGCAAATAGTTACGAGCAGTACTTC	CASSLLANSYEQYF
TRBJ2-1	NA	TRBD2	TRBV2	TGTGCCAGCAGAGAACTAGCGGGGGCCTACATCGAGCAGTTCTTC	CASRELAGAYIEQFF
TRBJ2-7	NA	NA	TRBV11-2	TGTGCCAGCAGCCCAGCCTACGAGCAGTACTTC	CASSPAYEQYF
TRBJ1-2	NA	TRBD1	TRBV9	TGTGCCAGCGGGACAGGGATTGGCTATGGCTACACCTTC	CASGTGIGYGYTF
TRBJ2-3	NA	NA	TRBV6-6	TGTGCCAGCAGTTATCTTTTGGGTAGCACAGATACGCAGTATTTT	CASSYLLGSTDTQYF
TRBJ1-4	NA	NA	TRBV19	TGTGCCAGCAAACCCGGGGTGAGCGCTAATGAAAAACTGTTTTTT	CASKPGVSANEKLFF
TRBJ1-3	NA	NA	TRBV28	TGTGCCAGCAGTTTAATGGAGAGCTCTGGAAACACCATATATTTT	CASSLMESSGNTIYF
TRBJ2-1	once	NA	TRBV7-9	TGTGCCAGCAGCTTAGCGGGGCGGGACTCCTACAATGAGCAGTTCTTC	CASSLAGRDSYNEQFF
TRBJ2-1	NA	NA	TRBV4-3	TGCGCCAGCAGCTATAATCGGGACAATGAGCAGTTCTTC	CASSYNRDNEQFF
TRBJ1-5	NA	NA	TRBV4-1	TGCGCCAGCAGCCAAGCGGACAGTGGCCAGCCCCAGCATTTT	CASSQADSGQPQHF
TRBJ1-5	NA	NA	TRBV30	TGTGCCTGGAATTCGGGCATCGGTAGCAATCAGCCCCAGCATTTT	CAWNSGIGSNQPQHF
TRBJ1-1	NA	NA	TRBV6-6	TGTGCCAGCAGTTACGTGGGAGGATTTTCCGAAGCTTTCTTT	CASSYVGGFSEAFF